This T cell receptor (beta chain) was captured by sequencing in a study of human T cells and chemical hapten exposure. TCRdb called the RACE reads again in MiXCR, with one record for every CDR3 protein. Of around 200,000 distinct CDR3 sequences listed, more than 20% are singletons. The sample's time point: patch test 3, about 24 weeks after DPC sensitization. The treatment: therapeutic diphenylcyclopropenone sensitization with weekly scalp DPC. CDR3 length equals 16 residues. V trimming: 0 bases; J trimming: 5 bases; junction bases outside the gene matches: 6. CDR1 SGDLS and CDR2 YYNGEE come from the germline V gene.

Sample: whole blood, taken in connection with sensitization to the hapten diphenylcyclopropenone (DPC). The chain uses TRBV9 and TRBJ2-2, with 8 nucleotides matching TRBD2. This sequence originates from a woman in her thirties or forties with alopecia areata. Some clones in this sample may be carry-over from other donors' samples. In nucleotides, the CDR3 is TGTGCCAGCAGCGTAGGTCCAGCGGGAGCAACCGGGGAGCTGTTTTTT. Amino acid sequence: CASSVGPAGATGELFF.